Listed below are T cell receptor beta chains from one sample, sequenced in a study of Ad26.COV2.S vaccination and SARS-CoV-2 variants. Produced via immunoSEQ multiplex PCR; TCRdb's table is partial and in-frame only. This sample has around 300,000 clones, with about 87% found just once. The input for sequencing was peripheral blood, taken in a trial of Ad26.COV2.S vaccine versus placebo. The receptors shown here come from a person aged 18-60 years who received the Ad26.COV2.S COVID-19 vaccine or a placebo. Each CDR3 is given without its conserved first and last residue. Each record gives: J gene, V gene, D gene, CDR3 protein. The D gene is left open where the match is weak.

>TRBJ1-1|TRBV6-2/TRBV6-3|TRBD1
ASSWDRHRIGAF
>TRBJ1-1|TRBV18|-
ASRQVSDRNTEAF
>TRBJ2-5|TRBV25-1|TRBD2
ASSEILGREETQY
>TRBJ1-5|TRBV5-5|-
ASSFTGTKNQPQH
>TRBJ1-1|TRBV4-3|-
ASKFEGVDTEAF
>TRBJ2-1|TRBV27|-
ASSYGGPYNEQF
>TRBJ2-5|TRBV5-6|TRBD2
ASSDAPGGGETQY
>TRBJ2-7|TRBV7-2|-
ASSPLWGDSYEQY
>TRBJ1-2|TRBV9|TRBD1
ASAPGSDRAVRANYGYT
>TRBJ2-3|TRBV10-3|TRBD1
AISESGQGRADTQY
>TRBJ1-2|TRBV29-1|-
SVSVQTEGFYGYT
>TRBJ1-5|TRBV3-1/TRBV3-2|-
ASSKRAGGNQPQH
>TRBJ2-7|TRBV28|-
ASSLQGGEQY
>TRBJ2-5|TRBV19|TRBD1
ASRRTGTVEQETQY
>TRBJ1-1|TRBV6-5|-
ASSYRRVGGSTEAF
>TRBJ2-3|TRBV6-4|TRBD2
ASSATSGGTDTQY
>TRBJ1-6|TRBV9|-
ASSAPGQAINSPLH
>TRBJ2-1|TRBV11-3|TRBD2
ASSLGLAGVPLGNEQF
>TRBJ2-1|TRBV6-4|TRBD1
ASSGTEYNEQF
>TRBJ1-6|TRBV6-6|TRBD1
ASRVTGRNSPLH
>TRBJ1-1|TRBV7-6|TRBD1
ASSSRQGPNTEAF
>TRBJ2-5|TRBV6-2/TRBV6-3|-
ASSYSLRPQETQY
>TRBJ2-7|TRBV7-2|-
ASSWPKAGIQAYEQY